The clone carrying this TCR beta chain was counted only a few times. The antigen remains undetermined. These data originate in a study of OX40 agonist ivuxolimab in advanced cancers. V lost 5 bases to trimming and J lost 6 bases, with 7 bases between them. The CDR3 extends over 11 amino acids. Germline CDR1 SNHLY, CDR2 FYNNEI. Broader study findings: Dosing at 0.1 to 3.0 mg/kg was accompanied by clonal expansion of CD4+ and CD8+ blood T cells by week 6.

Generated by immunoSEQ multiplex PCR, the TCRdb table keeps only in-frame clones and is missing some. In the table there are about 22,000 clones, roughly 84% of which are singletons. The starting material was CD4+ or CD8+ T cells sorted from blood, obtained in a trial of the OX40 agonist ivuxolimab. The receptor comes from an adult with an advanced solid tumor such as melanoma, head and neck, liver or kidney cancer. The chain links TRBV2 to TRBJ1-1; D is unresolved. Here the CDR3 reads CASSYSSEAFF. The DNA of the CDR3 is TGTGCCAGCAGTTACAGTTCTGAAGCTTTCTTT.